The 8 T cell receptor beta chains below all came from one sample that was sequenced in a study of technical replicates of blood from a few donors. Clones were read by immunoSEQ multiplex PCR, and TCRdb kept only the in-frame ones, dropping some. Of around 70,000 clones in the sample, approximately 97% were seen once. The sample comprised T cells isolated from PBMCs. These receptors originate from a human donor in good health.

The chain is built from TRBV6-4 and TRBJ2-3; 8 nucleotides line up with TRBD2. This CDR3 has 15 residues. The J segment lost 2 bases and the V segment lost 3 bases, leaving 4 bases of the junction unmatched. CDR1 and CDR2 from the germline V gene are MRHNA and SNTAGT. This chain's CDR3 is CASSEISGTTDTQYF. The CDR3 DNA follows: TGTGCCAGCAGTGAAATTAGCGGGACCACAGATACGCAGTATTTT.

CDR3 protein: CASTTGSVEKLFF. The DNA for the CDR3 is TGTGCCAGCACGACAGGGTCAGTAGAAAAACTGTTTTTT. The rearrangement links TRBV6-1 to TRBJ1-4, with 7 bases aligning to TRBD1. The V segment lost 7 bases and the J segment 8 bases; nucleotides outside the gene matches: 7. CDR1 and CDR2 (germline): MNHNS, SASEGT. The CDR3 runs 13 residues.

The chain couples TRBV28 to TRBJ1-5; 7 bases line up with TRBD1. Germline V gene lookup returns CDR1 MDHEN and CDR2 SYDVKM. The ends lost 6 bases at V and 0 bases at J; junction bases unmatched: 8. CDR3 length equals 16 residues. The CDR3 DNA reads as TGTGCCAGCAGCAGAACGACAGGGTCTAGCAATCAGCCCCAGCATTTT. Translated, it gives CASSRTTGSSNQPQHF.

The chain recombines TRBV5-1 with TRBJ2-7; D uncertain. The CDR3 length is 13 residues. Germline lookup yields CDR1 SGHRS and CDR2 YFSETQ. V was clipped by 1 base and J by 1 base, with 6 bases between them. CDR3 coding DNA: TGCGCCAGCAGCTTGTATATTTCCTACGAGCAGTACTTC. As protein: CASSLYISYEQYF.

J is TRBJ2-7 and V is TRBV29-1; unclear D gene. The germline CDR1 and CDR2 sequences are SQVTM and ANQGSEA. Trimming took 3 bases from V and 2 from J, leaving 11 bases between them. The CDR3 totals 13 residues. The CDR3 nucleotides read TGCAGCGTTGAGGCGGAACCTCCCTACGAGCAGTACTTC. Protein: CSVEAEPPYEQYF.

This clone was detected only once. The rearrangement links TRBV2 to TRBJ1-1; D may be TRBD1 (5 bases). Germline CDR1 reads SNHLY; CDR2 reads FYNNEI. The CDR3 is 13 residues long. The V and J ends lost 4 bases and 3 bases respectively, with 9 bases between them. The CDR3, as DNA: TGTGCCAGCAGTGCAGGGTGGCACACTGAAGCTTTCTTT. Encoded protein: CASSAGWHTEAFF.

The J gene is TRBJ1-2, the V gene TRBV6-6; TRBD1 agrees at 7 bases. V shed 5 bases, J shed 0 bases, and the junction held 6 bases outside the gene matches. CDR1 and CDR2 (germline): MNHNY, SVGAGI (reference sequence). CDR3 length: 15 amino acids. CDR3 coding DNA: TGTGCCAGCAGTCAACAGGGGTCAGCTAACTATGGCTACACCTTC. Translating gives CASSQQGSANYGYTF.

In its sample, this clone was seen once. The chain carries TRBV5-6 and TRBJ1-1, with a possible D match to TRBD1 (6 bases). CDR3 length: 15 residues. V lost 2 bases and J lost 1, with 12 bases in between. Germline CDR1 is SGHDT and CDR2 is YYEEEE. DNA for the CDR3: TGTGCCAGCAGCTTAGCAGGGGCGGGGAACACTGAAGCTTTCTTT. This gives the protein CASSLAGAGNTEAFF.